This T cell receptor (beta chain) was sequenced for a study of blood T cell repertoires in COVID-19. Overall study context: T cells, B-cell-depleted T cells, or PBMCs supplied cDNA or gDNA.

Per germline, CDR1 SGHRS and CDR2 YFSETQ. The CDR3 extends over 15 amino acids. Trimming cost V 0 bases and J 13 bases, with 17 bases left between them. Participant ages covered roughly 18 to 90 years across about 22 US areas. Cohorts were assigned according to the clinical history that participants reported. Original processing notes: Quantification of nucleated cells was approximated via reference gene primer amplification. Clones were read by immunoSEQ multiplex PCR, and TCRdb kept only the in-frame ones, dropping some. That table is the source of V, J and clone size, and D and trimming were worked out from the DNA. The repertoire holds 300,000 to 400,000 clones, around 90% seen once, with 5% to 5.5% in the top ten.

V is TRBV5-1 and J is TRBJ1-6; maybe TRBD1 (5 bases). The specimen was PBMCs or T cells enriched from blood (not recorded which). This clonotype was obtained from a man between 60 and 75 years old who had recovered from COVID-19. CDR3 nucleotide sequence: TGCGCCAGCAGCTTGGGTCCGGGGGGTTCTCAGCCCCTCCACTTT. Translating it yields CASSLGPGGSQPLHF.